This T cell receptor (beta chain) was found in a study of vaccination and CD4 T cells after COVID-19. Overall study context: Recovered patients in the cohort numbered six men and four women, two of them Hispanic. Samples were taken after vaccination, a median of roughly 70 days after dose two, with a range of 14 to 241.

MiXCR, applied by TCRdb to the PCR reads, yields one record per CDR3 protein. The repertoire includes roughly 14,000 distinct CDR3 sequences, more than 55% of them detected once, and around 1.1% sits in the top ten. V was pared by 1 base and J by 3 bases, with 3 bases between. Germline CDR1 MNHNS, CDR2 SASEGT. The CDR3 loop spans 13 amino acids. The sequence derives from a human donor who had recovered from COVID-19. V and J are TRBV6-1 and TRBJ2-2; D unresolved. This specimen was CD4+ T cells from blood, taken after SARS-CoV-2 vaccination. The CDR3 bases are TGTGCCAGCAGTGAAGAGCACACCGGGGAGCTGTTTTTT. Translating gives CASSEEHTGELFF.